There are a few counts of the clone carrying this T cell receptor beta chain. Its antigen is currently unknown. The CDR3 has 15 amino acids. The trim removed 0 bases at V and 7 bases at J, leaving 6 bases unmatched. In germline, CDR1 is SGHAT, CDR2 FQNNGV. Each CDR3 protein is one row after TCRdb ran MiXCR on the 5' RACE reads. The sample contains hundreds of thousands of distinct CDR3 sequences, about 13% of which appear only once. This sample stems from a study of T cells after yellow fever vaccination. Points from the study as a whole: Post-booster samples contained most primary-vaccination clones (approximately 97% CD4, roughly 88% CD8). The secondary response was weaker, and its peak arrived faster, on day 5 versus 15. Although most clonotypes did not, a small share appeared in both CD4 and CD8 compartments.

V gene TRBV11-2 combines with J gene TRBJ2-1; 7 nucleotides agree with TRBD2. The receptor's source is a man aged 25-45 years who received the YFV17D yellow fever vaccine. Sequencing used PBMCs, obtained on the day of the yellow fever booster vaccination. The CDR3 loop reads CASSLDRGSGNEQFF. CDR3 in DNA: TGTGCCAGCAGCTTAGATCGTGGTAGCGGGAATGAGCAGTTCTTC.